A single sample gave rise to the 20 T cell receptor beta chains below, sequenced in a study of shared clonotypes between healthy human individuals. Data came from immunoSEQ multiplex PCR; TCRdb stores just in-frame clones and leaves some out. This sample has about 2.4 million clones; more than 90% occur once, and the top ten carry about 0.13%. Sequenced sample: naive CD4+ T cells sorted from blood. This sample's subset: CD45RA+ positively selected. The receptor set was obtained from a man between 18 and 29 years old in good health.

Regarding this clone: Additional DNA sequences in this sample encode the identical CDR3. The chain has TRBV29-1 and TRBJ1-2; D uncertain. V was pared by 2 bases and J by 4 bases, with 8 bases between. The CDR3 extends over 12 amino acids. Germline CDR1 SQVTM, CDR2 ANQGSEA. CDR3 protein: CSVEWGAYGYTF. The CDR3 DNA reads TGCAGCGTTGAATGGGGAGCCTATGGCTACACCTTC. Filled out from reference TRBV29-1 and TRBJ1-2, the complete variable domain reads SAVISQKPSRDICQRGTSLTIQCQVDSQVTMMFWYRQQPGQSLTLIATANQGSEATYESGFVIDKFPISRPNLTFSTLTVSNMSPEDSSIYLCSVEWGAYGYTFGSGTRLTVV.

A word on this clone: Other DNA sequences from this sample encode an identical CDR3 as well. In nucleotides, the CDR3 is TGTGCCAGCAGCCTCCTAAGGCCTGCAACTAATGAAAAACTGTTTTTT. Protein: CASSLLRPATNEKLFF. The chain uses TRBV7-9 and TRBJ1-4; D is unclear. CDR1 SEHNR and CDR2 FQNEAQ come from the germline V gene (reference sequence). V was pared by 5 bases and J by 0 bases, with 13 bases between. This CDR3 is built from 16 residues.

The chain links TRBV27 to TRBJ2-7; TRBD1 is a possible D gene (6 bases). From germline, CDR1 is MNHEY and CDR2 SMNVEV (reference sequence). This CDR3 is built from 15 residues. Trimming left V 6 bases short and J 4 bases short, with 19 bases between. The DNA of the CDR3 is TGTGCCAGCAGCCGCGGACAGAAGAAAGATTACGAGCAGTACTTC. Translation gives CASSRGQKKDYEQYF.

In the case of this clone: This same CDR3 is encoded by further DNA sequences in the sample. V is TRBV9 and J is TRBJ1-5; no firm D call. V was pared by 0 bases and J by 0 bases, with 7 bases between. CDR1 is SGDLS and CDR2 is YYNGEE in the germline V gene. There are 15 residues in the CDR3. CDR3 bases: TGTGCCAGCAGCGTAGAGGCAGGTAGCAATCAGCCCCAGCATTTT. This encodes CASSVEAGSNQPQHF.

The chain joins TRBV10-3 to TRBJ2-5, with D perhaps matching TRBD2 (6 bases). The CDR3 contains 15 residues. Per the germline V gene, CDR1 is ENHRY and CDR2 is SYGVKD. Deletions cut 0 bases from V and 9 bases from J, with 17 bases between. This CDR3 reads CAISESDRELGSQYF. The DNA for the CDR3 is TGTGCCATCAGTGAGTCGGACCGGGAGCTAGGGTCCCAGTACTTC.

The chain links TRBV6-4 to TRBJ1-1; D is unresolved. This CDR3 is built from 13 residues. Trimming shortened V by 1 base and J by 1 base, and 4 bases separated the two germline ends. The V gene's germline CDR1 is MRHNA and CDR2 SNTAGT. The CDR3 DNA sequence: TGTGCCAGCAGTGACTGGGAGAACACTGAAGCTTTCTTT. Amino acid sequence: CASSDWENTEAFF.

This sequence joins TRBV2 and TRBJ2-3; 9 bases map to TRBD2. The CDR3 spans 16 residues. Looked up from germline, CDR1 is SNHLY and CDR2 is FYNNEI. Losses at the gene ends were 7 bases for V and 0 bases for J; bases not matched to a gene: 8. The CDR3 region is CASNPSGAVSTDTQYF. The CDR3, as DNA: TGTGCCAGCAACCCTAGCGGGGCCGTGAGCACAGATACGCAGTATTTT. Together with reference TRBV2 and TRBJ2-3, the CDR3 gives the full variable domain: EPEVTQTPSHQVTQMGQEVILRCVPISNHLYFYWYRQILGQKVEFLVSFYNNEISEKSEIFDDQFSVERPDGSNFTLKIRSTKLEDSAMYFCASNPSGAVSTDTQYFGPGTRLTVL.

This clone turned up a few times. The chain is built from TRBV6-1 and TRBJ1-1; no firm D call. V dropped 6 bases and J dropped 0 bases, with 5 bases sitting between them. Germline V gene sequence: CDR1 MNHNS, CDR2 SASEGT. This CDR3 contains 12 residues. The CDR3 loop reads CASRKMNTEAFF. The CDR3 DNA is TGTGCCAGCAGGAAGATGAACACTGAAGCTTTCTTT.

The gene calls are TRBV19 and TRBJ2-7, with 7 bases identical to TRBD1. Germline V gives CDR1 LNHDA, CDR2 SQIVND (reference sequence). The CDR3 consists of 13 residues. V was clipped by 7 bases and J by 6 bases; unmatched bases: 9. In DNA, the CDR3 is TGTGCCAGTAACCCGACAGGGATCGGCGAGCAGTACTTC. It is translated as CASNPTGIGEQYF.

The V and J genes are TRBV11-2 and TRBJ2-7, with a tentative D call TRBD2 (6 bases). V was clipped by 0 bases and J by 5 bases, with 8 bases between them. CDR3 size: 13 residues. CDR1 and CDR2 from the germline V gene are SGHAT and FQNNGV. The CDR3 nucleotides read TGTGCCAGCAGCTTAGATCGCGGGGACGAGCAGTACTTC. It codes for CASSLDRGDEQYF. The whole variable domain, remainder taken from reference TRBV11-2 and TRBJ2-7, is EAGVAQSPRYKIIEKRQSVAFWCNPISGHATLYWYQQILGQGPKLLIQFQNNGVVDDSQLPKDRFSAERLKGVDSTLKIQPAKLEDSAVYLCASSLDRGDEQYFGPGTRLTVT.

This clone appeared a few times. The V gene is TRBV9, the J gene TRBJ1-1; D uncertain. The CDR3 contains 16 residues. CDR1 SGDLS and CDR2 YYNGEE come from the germline V gene. Trimming removed 0 bases at V and 0 bases at J, with 12 bases between. In DNA, the CDR3 is TGTGCCAGCAGCGTAGCTTTCCGGAACATGAACACTGAAGCTTTCTTT. Translating gives CASSVAFRNMNTEAFF. Complete variable domain (other parts from reference TRBV9 and TRBJ1-1): DSGVTQTPKHLITATGQRVTLRCSPRSGDLSVYWYQQSLDQGLQFLIQYYNGEERAKGNILERFSAQQFPDLHSELNLSSLELGDSALYFCASSVAFRNMNTEAFFGQGTRLTVV.

The rearrangement joins TRBV27 to TRBJ2-6, with D perhaps given as TRBD1 or TRBD2 (5 bases each). The CDR3 length is 20 residues. CDR1 is MNHEY and CDR2 is SMNVEV in the germline V gene (reference sequence). V lost 2 bases and J 4 bases, leaving 24 bases between the germline ends. The CDR3: CASSLNGPRTGPRGANVLTF. The CDR3 DNA follows: TGTGCCAGCAGTTTAAATGGGCCCAGGACGGGGCCTCGGGGGGCCAACGTCCTGACTTTC.

V gene TRBV28 combines with J gene TRBJ1-4, with 7 bases identical to TRBD1. Germline V CDR1 and CDR2: MDHEN, SYDVKM. The CDR3 extends over 16 amino acids. The ends lost 3 bases at V and 8 bases at J; junction bases unmatched: 12. The CDR3 DNA follows: TGTGCCAGCAGTTTTTGGACACAGGGGCCCGGAGAAAAACTGTTTTTT. Protein product: CASSFWTQGPGEKLFF.

The chain joins TRBV2 to TRBJ1-1; possible D gene TRBD1, 5 bases. The germline V gene encodes CDR1 SNHLY and CDR2 FYNNEI. V was clipped by 5 bases and J by 5 bases, with 18 bases between them. The CDR3 extends over 15 amino acids. CDR3 loop: CASSNIREIGTEAFF. Here the CDR3 DNA reads TGTGCCAGCAGTAACATCAGGGAAATAGGGACTGAAGCTTTCTTT.

The genes are TRBV2 and TRBJ2-5; D gene uncertain. The germline CDR1 and CDR2 sequences are SNHLY and FYNNEI. The CDR3 consists of 12 residues. The V end was cut by 8 bases, the J end by 2 bases, with 9 bases between. CDR3 protein: CASSSDQETQYF. The CDR3 region has the DNA TGTGCCAGCTCTAGTGATCAAGAGACCCAGTACTTC.

The chain uses TRBV5-1 and TRBJ1-6; D gene ambiguous. This CDR3 is 15 amino acids long. Germline V gene data show CDR1 as SGHRS and CDR2 as YFSETQ. V was shortened by 3 bases and J by 8 bases, with 15 bases between the two germline ends. The chain's CDR3 is CASSYEEGNHSPLHF. The CDR3 DNA reads TGCGCCAGCAGCTATGAGGAGGGAAACCATTCACCCCTCCACTTT.

The rearrangement links TRBV18 to TRBJ1-1; D unclear. Looked up from germline, CDR1 is KGHSH and CDR2 is LQKENI. CDR3 length: 12 amino acids. Trimming removed 2 bases at V and 5 bases at J, with 6 bases between. The CDR3 DNA sequence: TGTGCCAGCTCACCAGTTAGGACTGAAGCTTTCTTT. It translates to CASSPVRTEAFF.

The chain has TRBV5-1 and TRBJ1-1; D call uncertain. Germline V gene data show CDR1 as SGHRS and CDR2 as YFSETQ. The CDR3 has 14 amino acids. V was pared by 1 base and J by 1 base, with 8 bases between. The CDR3, as DNA: TGCGCCAGCAGCTTGATACAACCGAACACTGAAGCTTTCTTT. Its protein product is CASSLIQPNTEAFF.

A word on this clone: The sample contains more than one DNA sequence encoding this CDR3. The chain links TRBV6-6 to TRBJ1-2; perhaps TRBD1 as D (5 bases). Germline assignment: CDR1 MNHNY and CDR2 SVGAGI (reference sequence). V lost 4 bases and J lost 0, with 9 bases in between. The CDR3 totals 14 residues. This chain's CDR3 is CASSSRGANYGYTF. For the CDR3, the DNA is TGTGCCAGCAGTTCAAGAGGGGCTAACTATGGCTACACCTTC.

The V call is TRBV30, the J call TRBJ2-1; D gene uncertain. Looked up from germline, CDR1 is GTSNPN and CDR2 is SVGIG (reference sequence). Trimming cost V 0 bases and J 4 bases, with 16 bases left between them. The CDR3 consists of 16 residues. The CDR3 DNA sequence: TGTGCCTGGAGTGTACTTGATACAATGCCATACAATGAGCAGTTCTTC. The encoded protein is CAWSVLDTMPYNEQFF.